Below are 21 T cell receptor beta chains sequenced from a single sample in a study of CD8+ T cells in alopecia areata (dated by TCRdb to 2017 to 2018). The library came from the immunoSEQ multiplex PCR assay. RNA was extracted from all samples and reverse transcribed into cDNA as template for TCR sequencing. In its TCRdb copy, this immuneACCESS table keeps in-frame sequences only and misses some clones. Where compared with another copy, unresolved V genes explain less than half of these, and the others have no known cause. Within this sample are fewer than 100,000 clones, with under 45% of them counted one time only. Of the sample, around 0.8% is held by the ten largest clones. Specimen: CD4+ T cells sorted from blood. Source of these receptors: a human donor with alopecia areata.

The chain recombines TRBV5-1 with TRBJ1-1; D not certain. The V end was cut by 3 bases, the J end by 2 bases, with 11 bases between. This CDR3 contains 14 residues. Germline values: CDR1 SGHRS, CDR2 YFSETQ. CDR3 DNA: TGCGCCAGCAGCTCCGCGCCTCGCAACACTGAAGCTTTCTTT. Amino acids: CASSSAPRNTEAFF.

The J gene is TRBJ2-3, the V gene TRBV29-1; D is possibly TRBD2 (7 bases). Trimming took off 6 bases at V and 2 bases at J, with 15 bases between the two ends. Per germline, CDR1 SQVTM and CDR2 ANQGSEA. The CDR3 consists of 14 residues. The CDR3 nucleotides read TGCAGCGTGATTCCGGGGGGCCACACAGATACGCAGTATTTT. It specifies CSVIPGGHTDTQYF.

The rearrangement uses TRBV4-2 and TRBJ2-5; 10 positions match TRBD2. This CDR3 has 16 amino acids. CDR1 is LGHNA and CDR2 is YNFKEQ in the germline V gene. V was clipped by 4 bases and J by 2 bases; unmatched bases: 7. The CDR3 region is CASSPILAGYQETQYF. The CDR3 coding sequence is TGTGCCAGCAGCCCTATACTAGCGGGGTATCAAGAGACCCAGTACTTC.

The genes are TRBV6-5 and TRBJ1-1, with D possibly TRBD1 on 5 matching bases. The CDR3 is 13 amino acids. Per the germline V gene, CDR1 is MNHEY and CDR2 is SVGAGI. V lost 5 bases to trimming and J lost 1 base, with 8 bases between them. CDR3: CASSHQGNTEAFF. The CDR3 nucleotides read TGTGCCAGCAGTCATCAGGGGAACACTGAAGCTTTCTTT.

V usage is TRBV7-9 and J usage is TRBJ2-2; D gene ambiguous. This CDR3 is 13 amino acids long. Trimming stripped 4 bases from V and 6 bases from J, with 9 bases between. The germline V gene has CDR1 SEHNR and CDR2 FQNEAQ (reference sequence). CDR3 sequence (DNA): TGTGCCAGCAGCTCGGTGGCCCCCGGGGAGCTGTTTTTT. Amino acid sequence: CASSSVAPGELFF.

The chain recombines TRBV7-2 with TRBJ2-6; D call uncertain. The CDR3 contains 13 residues. From germline, CDR1 is SGHTA and CDR2 FQGNSA. V was shortened by 0 bases and J by 3 bases, with 0 bases between the two germline ends. The CDR3, as DNA: TGTGCCAGCAGCTTAGCTGGGGCCAACGTCCTGACTTTC. Its translation is CASSLAGANVLTF.

The rearrangement links TRBV29-1 to TRBJ2-5, with D hard to call. Germline lookup yields CDR1 SQVTM and CDR2 ANQGSEA. The CDR3 loop spans 14 amino acids. V dropped 0 bases and J dropped 1 base, with 9 bases sitting between them. The CDR3 DNA sequence: TGCAGCGTTGAAGATATCCTTCCCCAAGAGACCCAGTACTTC. Translated, it gives CSVEDILPQETQYF. The entire variable domain, with the rest obtained from reference TRBV29-1 and TRBJ2-5, is as follows: SAVISQKPSRDICQRGTSLTIQCQVDSQVTMMFWYRQQPGQSLTLIATANQGSEATYESGFVIDKFPISRPNLTFSTLTVSNMSPEDSSIYLCSVEDILPQETQYFGPGTRLLVL.

DNA of the CDR3: TGTGCCAGCAGCTTACTCCTCCATACCCTTCAAGAGACCCAGTACTTC. This encodes CASSLLLHTLQETQYF. The rearrangement joins TRBV7-9 to TRBJ2-5; D gene unclear. Germline CDR1 is SEHNR and CDR2 is FQNEAQ (reference sequence). The CDR3 has 16 residues. The ends were cut back, 2 bases at V and 2 bases at J, with 15 bases in the middle.

The chain links TRBV29-1 to TRBJ1-3; D perhaps matches TRBD1 (5 bases). CDR1 and CDR2 from the germline V gene are SQVTM and ANQGSEA. The CDR3 consists of 12 residues. Trimming left V 7 bases short and J 1 base short, with 8 bases between. Written as DNA, the CDR3 is TGCAGCGGAGGGGTATCTGGAAACACCATATATTTT. It is translated as CSGGVSGNTIYF.

The table lists this clone with a few counts. This rearrangement joins TRBV28 to TRBJ2-5; D not certain. CDR3 length: 15 residues. CDR1 is MDHEN, CDR2 SYDVKM, per germline. Trimming stripped 4 bases from V and 5 bases from J, with 17 bases between. The CDR3 DNA reads TGTGCCAGCAGTTCTCCTCGTGGGCCTGCTGAGACCCAGTACTTC. Translation: CASSSPRGPAETQYF.

The rearrangement links TRBV18 to TRBJ2-2, with D possibly being TRBD1 or TRBD2 (5 bases each). The V and J ends lost 10 bases and 0 bases respectively, with 15 bases between them. The CDR3 spans 15 residues. The germline gives CDR1 KGHSH, CDR2 LQKENI. CDR3 DNA: TGTGCCACCCCCCCCGGGACGGCGAACACCGGGGAGCTGTTTTTT. It yields the protein CATPPGTANTGELFF.

The chain joins TRBV29-1 to TRBJ2-1, with TRBD1 matching 10 bases. The CDR3 runs 15 residues. The V and J ends lost 4 bases and 6 bases, in that order; junction bases with no gene match: 9. Germline-derived CDR1 and CDR2 are SQVTM and ANQGSEA. CDR3 sequence (DNA): TGCAGCGTTGCGTATAGGGACAGGGGCACCAATGAGCAGTTCTTC. As protein: CSVAYRDRGTNEQFF.

The chain has TRBV29-1 and TRBJ2-3; 11 positions agree with TRBD2. Germline CDR1 is SQVTM and CDR2 is ANQGSEA. The CDR3 consists of 14 residues. Losses at the gene ends were 5 bases for V and 3 bases for J; bases not matched to a gene: 4. CDR3 residues: CSVTSGSRTDTQYF. CDR3 DNA sequence: TGCAGCGTTACTAGCGGGAGCCGTACAGATACGCAGTATTTT.

This clone has only a few counts. The chain is built from TRBV29-1 and TRBJ2-1, with TRBD2 identical over 11 bases. Germline CDR1 is SQVTM and CDR2 is ANQGSEA. J lost 4 bases, V lost 7 bases, and 6 bases had no gene match. This CDR3 contains 14 residues. CDR3 amino acids: CSAVTSGAYNEQFF. The DNA of the CDR3 is TGCAGCGCCGTGACTAGCGGGGCTTACAATGAGCAGTTCTTC.

This sequence joins TRBV30 and TRBJ2-7; D call uncertain. V was clipped by 0 bases and J by 0 bases, with 6 bases between them. This CDR3 comprises 13 residues. Looked up from germline, CDR1 is GTSNPN and CDR2 is SVGIG (reference sequence). The CDR3 is CAWSVIVSYEQYF. In DNA form, the CDR3 reads TGTGCCTGGAGTGTAATAGTCTCCTACGAGCAGTACTTC.

This clone was seen a single time. The chain recombines TRBV29-1 with TRBJ1-2, with 8 bases aligning to TRBD1. The CDR3 extends over 13 amino acids. J gave up 2 bases and V 3 bases, and 2 bases lay outside the gene matches. Per the germline V gene, CDR1 is SQVTM and CDR2 is ANQGSEA. CDR3 loop: CSVDRDRNYGYTF. CDR3 bases: TGCAGCGTTGACAGGGACAGGAACTATGGCTACACCTTC.

This sequence joins TRBV20-1 and TRBJ2-3, with D uncertain. Germline V CDR1 and CDR2: DFQATT, SNEGSKA (reference sequence). Trimming pared 6 bases from V and 6 bases from J, leaving 10 bases between. This CDR3 region has 11 residues. CDR3 region: CSAAKADTQYF. Written as DNA, the CDR3 is TGCAGTGCCGCGAAAGCCGATACGCAGTATTTT.

This chain links TRBV19 with TRBJ1-2, with TRBD1 matching over 7 bases. Germline-derived CDR1 and CDR2 are LNHDA and SQIVND (reference sequence). V dropped 3 bases and J dropped 6; count of bases not matched to a gene: 13. The length of the CDR3 is 16 residues. The CDR3 protein is CASSMPTSTGRHGYTF. The CDR3 bases are TGTGCCAGTAGTATGCCCACTTCGACAGGGCGTCATGGCTACACCTTC.

Only a few counts were recorded for this clone. The V call is TRBV29-1, the J call TRBJ1-1; 9 bases align to TRBD1. V lost 6 bases, J lost 8 bases, and 10 bases stayed unmatched. Germline assignment: CDR1 SQVTM and CDR2 ANQGSEA. CDR3 length: 13 residues. Written as DNA, the CDR3 is TGCAGCGTGAGCCGGGACAGGGCAGGCGAAGCTTTCTTT. Translating gives CSVSRDRAGEAFF.

The V call is TRBV6-6, the J call TRBJ2-7, with no clear D. Germline V gene sequence: CDR1 MNHNY, CDR2 SVGAGI (reference sequence). This CDR3 region has 11 residues. V shed 5 bases and J shed 3 bases, with 5 bases lying between them. The DNA of the CDR3 is TGTGCCAGCAGTCTAGACTACGAGCAGTACTTC. Encoded protein: CASSLDYEQYF.

V and J are TRBV29-1 and TRBJ2-3, with 9 bases fitting TRBD2. This CDR3 is 15 amino acids long. Germline loops: CDR1 SQVTM, CDR2 ANQGSEA. With 6 bases clipped from V and 0 bases from J, the junction kept 7 bases outside the gene matches. The DNA for the CDR3 is TGCAGCGTGCGGTGGAGCGGGGGGAGCACAGATACGCAGTATTTT. Translated: CSVRWSGGSTDTQYF.